Listed below are T cell receptor beta chains from one sample, sequenced in a study of cytomegalovirus exposure and HLA in healthy donors. The data were produced by immunoSEQ multiplex PCR, yet TCRdb's version contains in-frame clones alone and is incomplete. Here the sample spans roughly 200,000 clones, 82% being singletons. The sequencing input was PBMCs. The source of these receptors is a woman aged 45-65 years in good health and CMV-seronegative. Both conserved end residues are trimmed from each CDR3.

v_call | cdr3_aa
TRBV6-5 | ASSYSGQVHQPQH
TRBV4-3 | ASSQDNREMVHEQF
TRBV5-1 | ASSLSTSGRLTYNEQF
TRBV4-2 | ASSRPGGGRVDEQY
TRBV7-2 | ASSLGGNNQPQH
TRBV7-9 | ASSFPDRAYEQY
TRBV5-6 | ASSYGGPVETQY
TRBV10-3 | AINTGGSYGYT
TRBV5-1 | ASSLFDTLNTEAF
TRBV23-1 | ASSQEPRDIQGKTQY
TRBV9 | ASSVGQGSGNTIY
TRBV7-2 | ASSLAGPGMETQY
TRBV27 | ASSFKGQHATYEQY
TRBV2 | ASRGGPETQY
TRBV18 | ASSPRASGSTDTQY
TRBV5-4 | ASSLGGTSQETQY
TRBV2 | ASSAGGNRYEQY
TRBV11-1 | ASSKDTAGYGYT
TRBV15 | ATSRDVASGRGSYNEQF
TRBV11-3 | ASSLSLAGREQF